The entry below describes one T cell receptor (beta chain). Some clones are missing from TCRdb's copy, which holds only in-frame ones; the method was immunoSEQ multiplex PCR. The sample lists some 200,000 clones, roughly 80% occurring once. J gave up 4 bases and V 4 bases, and 7 bases lay outside the gene matches. CDR3 length: 16 residues. The germline CDR1 and CDR2 sequences are SGDLS and YYNGEE. These data originate in a study of blood T cell repertoires in COVID-19. Study at large: Sample material is recorded as cDNA or gDNA derived from T cells, B-cell-depleted T cells, or PBMCs.

The sequence came from an older woman with acute or convalescent COVID-19. The chain uses TRBV9 and TRBJ2-2; 10 bases are shared with TRBD2. Input material: peripheral blood. The CDR3 coding sequence is TGTGCCAGCAGCACGAGCGGGGGGGCTAGCACCGGGGAGCTGTTTTTT. It encodes CASSTSGGASTGELFF.